This TCR beta chain was sequenced during a study of blood T cell repertoires in COVID-19. About the research overall: COVID-19 samples, acute and convalescent, were from the United States, Italy and Spain. Sources were T cells, B-cell-depleted T cells, or PBMCs; the material itself was cDNA or gDNA.

Method: immunoSEQ multiplex PCR; TCRdb's copy keeps in-frame clones and lacks some. The sample lists some 150,000 clones, 80% seen once, with under 0.75% in the top ten. The sample comprised peripheral blood. The receptor comes from a man aged 55 to 70 with acute or convalescent COVID-19.

In nucleotides, the CDR3 is TGCGCCAGCAGCTTCCGGACAGGGCCGAACACTGAAGCTTTCTTT. It specifies CASSFRTGPNTEAFF. The gene calls are TRBV5-1 and TRBJ1-1, with 8 bases aligning to TRBD1. CDR1 is SGHRS and CDR2 is YFSETQ in the germline V gene. V lost 2 bases and J lost 1; bases outside the gene matches: 4. The CDR3 sequence is 15 residues long.